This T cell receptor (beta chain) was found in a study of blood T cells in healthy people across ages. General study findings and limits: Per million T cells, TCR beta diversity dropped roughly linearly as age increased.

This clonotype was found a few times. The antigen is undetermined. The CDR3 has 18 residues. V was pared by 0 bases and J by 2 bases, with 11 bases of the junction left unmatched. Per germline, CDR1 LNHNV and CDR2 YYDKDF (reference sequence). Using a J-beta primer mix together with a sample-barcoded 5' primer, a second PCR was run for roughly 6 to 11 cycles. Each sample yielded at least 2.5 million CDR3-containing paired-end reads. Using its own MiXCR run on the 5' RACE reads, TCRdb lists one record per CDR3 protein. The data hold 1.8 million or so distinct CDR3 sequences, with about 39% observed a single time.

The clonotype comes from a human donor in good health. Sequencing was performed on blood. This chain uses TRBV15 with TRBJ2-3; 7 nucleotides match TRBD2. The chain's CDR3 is CATSRDRGLRGFTDTQYF. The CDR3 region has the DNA TGTGCCACCAGCAGAGACCGGGGACTACGGGGCTTCACAGATACGCAGTATTTT.